This TCR beta chain was sequenced for a study of human T cells and chemical hapten exposure. The sample's time point: pre-sensitization, week 0. The treatment was: therapeutic diphenylcyclopropenone sensitization with weekly scalp DPC. The starting material, unfractionated whole blood, was used for total RNA extraction. Each CDR3 protein is one row after TCRdb ran MiXCR on the RACE reads. This sample has tens of thousands of distinct CDR3 sequences; 10% occur once, and the top ten carry roughly 27%. Notes on this clonotype: Germline and junction disagree at one end, which may indicate a read error.

Sequences were derived from whole blood, sampled in connection with sensitization to the hapten diphenylcyclopropenone (DPC). The TCR sequence derives from a man aged 50-60 years with alopecia areata. Some clones in this sample may be carry-over from other donors' samples.

The chain's CDR3 is CSVEEAGTRFF. For the CDR3, the DNA is TGCAGCGTTGAAGAGGCGGGGACTCGTTTCTTC. V usage is TRBV29-1 and J usage is TRBJ2-7; weak D call: TRBD2 (6 bases). Germline CDR1 reads SQVTM; CDR2 reads ANQGSEA. The CDR3 is 11 amino acids.